This T cell receptor (beta chain) was identified during a study of blood T cell repertoires in COVID-19. Study overall: Spain, Italy and the United States supplied samples that represented acute and convalescent COVID-19. Sample material is recorded as cDNA or gDNA derived from T cells, B-cell-depleted T cells, or PBMCs.

V lost 1 base, J lost 2 bases, and 8 bases stayed unmatched. This CDR3 is 17 amino acids long. In germline, CDR1 is SGHNT, CDR2 YYREEE (reference sequence). Original processing notes: Estimation of nucleated cell counts was performed using reference gene primer amplification. Profiling relied on immunoSEQ multiplex PCR, and the TCRdb table lists in-frame clones only, not all of them. That table furnishes V, J and clone size, whereas the DNA furnished D and trimming. The table lists some 150,000 clones, 85% to 90% of them singletons. The chain uses TRBV5-4 and TRBJ2-2, with TRBD2 matching over 7 bases. The sequence was obtained from a middle-aged man with active or convalescent COVID-19. The sequencing input was peripheral blood. The CDR3 coding sequence is TGTGCCAGCAGCTTGTCCGCGGCTAGCGGAAACACCGGGGAGCTGTTTTTT. This encodes CASSLSAASGNTGELFF.